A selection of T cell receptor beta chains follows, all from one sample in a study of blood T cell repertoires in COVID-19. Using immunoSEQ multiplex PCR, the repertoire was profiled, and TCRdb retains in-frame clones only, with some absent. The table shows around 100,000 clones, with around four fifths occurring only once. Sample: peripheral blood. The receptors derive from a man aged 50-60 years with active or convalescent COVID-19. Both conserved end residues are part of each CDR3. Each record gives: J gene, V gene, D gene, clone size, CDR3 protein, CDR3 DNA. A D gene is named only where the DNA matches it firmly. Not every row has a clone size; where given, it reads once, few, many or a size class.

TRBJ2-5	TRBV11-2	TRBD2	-	CASSFRPRLAGGETQYF	TGTGCCAGCAGCTTCCGACCTCGACTAGCGGGAGGAGAGACCCAGTACTTC
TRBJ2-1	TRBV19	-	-	CASSIGGLNNEQFF	TGTGCCAGTAGTATCGGCGGGCTTAACAATGAGCAGTTCTTC
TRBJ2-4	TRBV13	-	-	CASSTGGIAPIQYF	TGTGCCAGCAGCACTGGAGGGATAGCACCCATTCAGTACTTC
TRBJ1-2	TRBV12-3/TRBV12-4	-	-	CASSTPQGSGYTF	TGTGCCAGCAGTACTCCGCAGGGTAGTGGCTACACCTTC
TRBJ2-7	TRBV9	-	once	CASSGGESEQYF	TGTGCCAGCAGCGGGGGGGAGTCCGAGCAGTACTTC
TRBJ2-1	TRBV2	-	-	CASSAGTDEQFF	TGTGCCAGCAGCGCGGGAACGGATGAGCAGTTCTTC
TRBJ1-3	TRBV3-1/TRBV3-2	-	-	CASSQDFIGGPAGNTIYF	TGTGCCAGCAGCCAAGATTTCATAGGGGGACCCGCCGGAAACACCATATATTTT
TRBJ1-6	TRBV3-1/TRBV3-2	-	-	CASRPTGYNSPLHF	TGTGCCAGCAGACCGACGGGGTATAATTCACCCCTCCACTTT
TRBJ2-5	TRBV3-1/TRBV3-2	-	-	CASSQSSRFQETQYF	TGTGCCAGCAGCCAAAGTTCCAGATTCCAAGAGACCCAGTACTTC
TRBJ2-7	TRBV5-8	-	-	CASSLARGNSYEQYF	TGTGCCAGCAGCTTGGCGAGGGGGAACTCCTACGAGCAGTACTTC
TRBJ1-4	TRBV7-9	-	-	CASSSGAGEKLFF	TGTGCCAGCAGCTCCGGTGCCGGGGAAAAACTGTTTTTT
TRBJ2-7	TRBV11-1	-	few	CASSLVFSGEQYF	TGTGCCAGCAGCTTGGTTTTTTCAGGGGAGCAGTACTTC
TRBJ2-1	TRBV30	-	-	CAWNGYNEQFF	TGTGCCTGGAACGGGTACAATGAGCAGTTCTTC
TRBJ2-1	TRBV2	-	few	CASSERGTSSYNEQFF	TGTGCCAGCAGTGAAAGGGGGACAAGCTCCTACAATGAGCAGTTCTTC
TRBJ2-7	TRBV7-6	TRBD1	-	CASSSRGQGGHEQYF	TGTGCCAGCAGCTCACGGGGACAGGGGGGACACGAGCAGTACTTC
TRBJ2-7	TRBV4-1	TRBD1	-	CASSPSGTVYEQYF	TGCGCCAGCAGCCCTTCCGGGACAGTTTACGAGCAGTACTTC
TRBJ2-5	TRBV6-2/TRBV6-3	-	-	CASSGGAGSQETQYF	TGTGCCAGCAGCGGCGGGGCGGGATCTCAAGAGACCCAGTACTTC
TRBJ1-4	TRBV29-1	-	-	CSVELPQRDEKLFF	TGCAGCGTTGAACTTCCCCAGAGGGATGAAAAACTGTTTTTT
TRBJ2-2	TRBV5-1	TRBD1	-	CASSLGTGGVVQLFF	TGCGCCAGCAGCTTGGGGACAGGGGGAGTCGTGCAGCTGTTTTTT
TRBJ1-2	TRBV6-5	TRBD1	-	CASSPGQIRYGYTF	TGTGCCAGCAGTCCGGGACAGATCCGTTATGGCTACACCTTC
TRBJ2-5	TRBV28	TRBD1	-	CASSLGQTQETQYF	TGTGCCAGCAGCTTGGGACAGACACAAGAGACCCAGTACTTC
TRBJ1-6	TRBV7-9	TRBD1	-	CASSPRDRRNSPLHF	TGTGCCAGCAGCCCGAGGGACAGGAGAAATTCACCCCTCCACTTT
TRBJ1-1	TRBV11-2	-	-	CASSPDLNTEAFF	TGTGCCAGCAGTCCCGATCTAAACACTGAAGCTTTCTTT
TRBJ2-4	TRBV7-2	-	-	CASSLNAGGVEIQYF	TGTGCCAGCAGCTTAAACGCGGGCGGGGTCGAAATTCAGTACTTC
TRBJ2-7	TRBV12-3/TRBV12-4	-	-	CASSFIEYEQYF	TGTGCCAGCAGTTTTATAGAGTACGAGCAGTACTTC
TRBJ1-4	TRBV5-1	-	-	CASSADRLMSGKLFF	TGCGCCAGCAGCGCGGACAGACTAATGAGTGGAAAACTGTTTTTT
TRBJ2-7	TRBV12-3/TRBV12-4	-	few	CASSFVVYEQYF	TGTGCCAGCAGTTTCGTAGTTTACGAGCAGTACTTC
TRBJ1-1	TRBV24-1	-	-	CATSATDDTHTEAFF	TGTGCCACCAGTGCCACGGATGACACCCACACTGAAGCTTTCTTT
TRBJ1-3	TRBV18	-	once	CASSPDFKGAGNTIYF	TGTGCCAGCTCACCAGATTTTAAGGGGGCTGGAAACACCATATATTTT
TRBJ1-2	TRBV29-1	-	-	CSVTGQRYGYTF	TGCAGCGTAACCGGACAGCGCTATGGCTACACCTTC
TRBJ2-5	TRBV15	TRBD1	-	CATSRETYLGQGSETQYF	TGTGCCACCAGCAGAGAAACTTACCTCGGACAGGGGAGCGAGACCCAGTACTTC
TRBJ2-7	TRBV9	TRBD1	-	CASSVGDRGYEQYF	TGTGCCAGCAGCGTAGGGGACAGGGGCTACGAGCAGTACTTC
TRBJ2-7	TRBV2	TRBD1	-	CASPRGDRGEGEQYF	TGTGCCAGCCCACGCGGGGACAGGGGAGAGGGGGAGCAGTACTTC
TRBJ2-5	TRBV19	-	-	CASSIGPGGETQYF	TGTGCCAGTAGTATAGGCCCGGGTGGAGAGACCCAGTACTTC
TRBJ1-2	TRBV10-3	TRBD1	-	CAISEGTGANYGYTF	TGTGCCATCAGTGAAGGGACAGGAGCTAACTATGGCTACACCTTC
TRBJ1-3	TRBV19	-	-	CASSMSPTGNTIYF	TGTGCCAGTAGTATGAGCCCGACTGGAAACACCATATATTTT
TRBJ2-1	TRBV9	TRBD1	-	CASSELGQGQYGEQFF	TGTGCCAGCAGCGAACTGGGACAGGGGCAGTACGGTGAGCAGTTCTTC
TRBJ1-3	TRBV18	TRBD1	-	CASSPNQGESGNTIYF	TGTGCCAGCTCGCCTAATCAGGGGGAATCTGGAAACACCATATATTTT
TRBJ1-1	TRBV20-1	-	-	CSASSRAGGEAFF	TGCAGTGCTAGTTCCCGAGCGGGGGGTGAAGCTTTCTTT
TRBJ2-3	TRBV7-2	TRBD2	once	CASSFKSGSSNTQYF	TGTGCCAGCAGCTTTAAGAGCGGGAGTTCAAATACGCAGTATTTT
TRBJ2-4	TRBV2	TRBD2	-	CASSDGLAAGDIQYF	TGTGCCAGCAGTGATGGGCTAGCTGCGGGAGACATTCAGTACTTC
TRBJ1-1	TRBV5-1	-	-	CASSLGVNTEAFF	TGCGCCAGCAGCTTGGGAGTAAACACTGAAGCTTTCTTT
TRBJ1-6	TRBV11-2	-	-	CASSLGSGVMNSPLHF	TGTGCCAGCAGCTTAGGTTCAGGGGTTATGAATTCACCCCTCCACTTT
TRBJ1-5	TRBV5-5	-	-	CASSLAGTVSNQPQHF	TGTGCCAGCAGCTTAGCAGGAACGGTTAGCAATCAGCCCCAGCATTTT
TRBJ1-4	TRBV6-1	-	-	CASSEGATNEKLFF	TGTGCCAGCAGTGAAGGCGCGACTAATGAAAAACTGTTTTTT
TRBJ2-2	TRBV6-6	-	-	CASSYARLNTGELFF	TGTGCCAGCAGTTACGCGCGACTGAACACCGGGGAGCTGTTTTTT
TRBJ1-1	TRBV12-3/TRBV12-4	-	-	CASDRGGTEAFF	TGTGCCAGTGATAGAGGGGGCACTGAAGCTTTCTTT
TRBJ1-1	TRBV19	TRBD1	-	CASSEPTGMNTEAFF	TGTGCCAGTAGTGAACCGACAGGGATGAACACTGAAGCTTTCTTT
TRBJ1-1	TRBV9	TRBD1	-	CASSVGETGGTEAFF	TGTGCCAGCAGCGTAGGCGAGACAGGGGGCACTGAAGCTTTCTTT